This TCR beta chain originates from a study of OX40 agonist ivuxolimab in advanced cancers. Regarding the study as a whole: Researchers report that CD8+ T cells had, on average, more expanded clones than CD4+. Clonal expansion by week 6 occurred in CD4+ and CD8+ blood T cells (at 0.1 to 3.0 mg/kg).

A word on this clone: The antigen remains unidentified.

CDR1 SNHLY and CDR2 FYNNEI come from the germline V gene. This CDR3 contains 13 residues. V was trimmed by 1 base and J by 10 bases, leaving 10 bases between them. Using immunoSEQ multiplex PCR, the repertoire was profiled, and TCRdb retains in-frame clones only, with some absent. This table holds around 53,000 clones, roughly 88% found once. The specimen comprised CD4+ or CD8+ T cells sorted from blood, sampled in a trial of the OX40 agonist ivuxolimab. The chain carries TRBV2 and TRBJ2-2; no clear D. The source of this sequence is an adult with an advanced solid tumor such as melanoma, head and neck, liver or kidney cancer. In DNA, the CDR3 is TGTGCCAGCAGTGAAGTGTTTAGTCTGGAGCTGTTTTTT. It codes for CASSEVFSLELFF. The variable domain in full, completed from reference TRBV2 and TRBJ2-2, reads EPEVTQTPSHQVTQMGQEVILRCVPISNHLYFYWYRQILGQKVEFLVSFYNNEISEKSEIFDDQFSVERPDGSNFTLKIRSTKLEDSAMYFCASSEVFSLELFFGEGSRLTVL.